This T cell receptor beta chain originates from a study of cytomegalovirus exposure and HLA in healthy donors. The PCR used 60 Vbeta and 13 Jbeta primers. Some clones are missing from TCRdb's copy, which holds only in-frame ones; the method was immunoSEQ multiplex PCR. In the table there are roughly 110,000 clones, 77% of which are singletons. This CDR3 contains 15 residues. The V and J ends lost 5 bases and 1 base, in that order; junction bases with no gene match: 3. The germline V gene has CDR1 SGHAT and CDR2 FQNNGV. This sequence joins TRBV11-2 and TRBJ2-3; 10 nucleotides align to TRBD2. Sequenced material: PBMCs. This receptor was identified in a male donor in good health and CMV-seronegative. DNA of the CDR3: TGTGCCAGCAGCCAGGGGACTAGCGGCACAGATACGCAGTATTTT. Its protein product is CASSQGTSGTDTQYF.